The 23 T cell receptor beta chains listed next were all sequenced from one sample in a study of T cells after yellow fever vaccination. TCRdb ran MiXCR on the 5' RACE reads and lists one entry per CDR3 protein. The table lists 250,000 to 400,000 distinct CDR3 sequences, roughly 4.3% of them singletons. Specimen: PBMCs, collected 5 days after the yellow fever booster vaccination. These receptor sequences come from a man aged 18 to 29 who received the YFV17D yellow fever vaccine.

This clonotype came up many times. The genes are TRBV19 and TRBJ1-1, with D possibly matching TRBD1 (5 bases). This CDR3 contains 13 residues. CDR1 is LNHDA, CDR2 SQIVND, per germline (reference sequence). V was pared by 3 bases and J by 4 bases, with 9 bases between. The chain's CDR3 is CASSIVGGTEAFF. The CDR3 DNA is TGTGCCAGTAGTATCGTGGGGGGCACTGAAGCTTTCTTT.

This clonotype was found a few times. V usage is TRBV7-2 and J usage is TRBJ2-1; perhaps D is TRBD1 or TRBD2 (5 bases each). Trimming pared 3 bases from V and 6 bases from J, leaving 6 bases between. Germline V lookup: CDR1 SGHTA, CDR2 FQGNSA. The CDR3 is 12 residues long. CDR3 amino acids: CASSLGTNEQFF. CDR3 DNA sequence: TGTGCCAGCAGCTTGGGGACCAATGAGCAGTTCTTC.

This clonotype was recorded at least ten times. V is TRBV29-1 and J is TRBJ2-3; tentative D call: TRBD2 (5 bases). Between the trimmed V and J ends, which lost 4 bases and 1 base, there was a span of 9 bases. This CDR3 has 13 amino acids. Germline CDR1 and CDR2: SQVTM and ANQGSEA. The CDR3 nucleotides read TGCAGCGTTGTCCGGCGGGGCACAGATACGCAGTATTTT. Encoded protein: CSVVRRGTDTQYF.

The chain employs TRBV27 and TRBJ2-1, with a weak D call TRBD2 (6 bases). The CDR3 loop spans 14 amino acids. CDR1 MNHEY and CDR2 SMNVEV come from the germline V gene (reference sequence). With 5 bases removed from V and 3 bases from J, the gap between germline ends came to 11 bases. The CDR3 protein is CASSPGGVYNEQFF. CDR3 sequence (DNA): TGTGCCAGCAGTCCCGGCGGGGTCTACAATGAGCAGTTCTTC.

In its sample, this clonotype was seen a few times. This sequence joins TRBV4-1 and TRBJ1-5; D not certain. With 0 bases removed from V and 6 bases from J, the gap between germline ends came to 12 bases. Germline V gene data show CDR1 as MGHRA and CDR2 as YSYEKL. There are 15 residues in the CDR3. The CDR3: CASSQDRAAGQPQHF. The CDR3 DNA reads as TGCGCCAGCAGCCAAGATCGGGCGGCGGGTCAGCCCCAGCATTTT.

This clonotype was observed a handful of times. For the CDR3, the DNA is TGCAGTGCTAGAGATATTCGAGGACAGGGAATTTCAGATACGCAGTATTTT. Residues: CSARDIRGQGISDTQYF. The rearrangement joins TRBV20-1 to TRBJ2-3; 8 bases align to TRBD1. CDR1 is DFQATT and CDR2 is SNEGSKA in the germline V gene (reference sequence). CDR3 size: 17 residues. V gave up 0 bases and J gave up 4 bases; unmatched junction bases: 12.

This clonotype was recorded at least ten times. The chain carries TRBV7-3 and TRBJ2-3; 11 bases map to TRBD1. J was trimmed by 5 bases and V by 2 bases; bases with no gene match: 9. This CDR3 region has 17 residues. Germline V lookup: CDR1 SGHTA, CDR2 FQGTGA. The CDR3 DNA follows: TGTGCCAGCAGCTTATCTACTCGGACAGGGGGCGGAGATACGCAGTATTTT. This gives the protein CASSLSTRTGGGDTQYF.

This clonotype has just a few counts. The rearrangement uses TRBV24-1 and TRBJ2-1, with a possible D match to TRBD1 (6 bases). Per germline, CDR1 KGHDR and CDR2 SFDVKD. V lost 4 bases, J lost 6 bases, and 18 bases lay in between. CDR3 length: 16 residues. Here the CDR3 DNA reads TGTGCCACCAGTGAACGGGGAAGGGGGTTTTTCAATGAGCAGTTCTTC. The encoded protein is CATSERGRGFFNEQFF.

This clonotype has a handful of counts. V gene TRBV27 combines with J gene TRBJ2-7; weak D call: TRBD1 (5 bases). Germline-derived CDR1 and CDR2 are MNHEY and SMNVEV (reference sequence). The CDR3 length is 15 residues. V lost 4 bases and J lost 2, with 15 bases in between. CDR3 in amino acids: CASSSGRPGPYEQYF. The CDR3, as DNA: TGTGCCAGCAGTTCTGGTCGCCCAGGGCCCTACGAGCAGTACTTC.

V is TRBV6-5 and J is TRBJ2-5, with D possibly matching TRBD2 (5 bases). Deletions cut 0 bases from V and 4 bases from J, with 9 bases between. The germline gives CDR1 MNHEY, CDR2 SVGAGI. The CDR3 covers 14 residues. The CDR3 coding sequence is TGTGCCAGCAGTTACTCGAACGGGATAGAGACCCAGTACTTC. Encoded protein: CASSYSNGIETQYF.

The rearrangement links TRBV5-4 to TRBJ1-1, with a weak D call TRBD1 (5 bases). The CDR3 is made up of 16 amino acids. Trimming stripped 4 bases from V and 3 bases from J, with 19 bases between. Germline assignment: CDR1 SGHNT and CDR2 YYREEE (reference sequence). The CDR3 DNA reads TGTGCCAGCAGCCGAGGAGAGGGCAAAGGGGACACTGAAGCTTTCTTT. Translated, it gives CASSRGEGKGDTEAFF.

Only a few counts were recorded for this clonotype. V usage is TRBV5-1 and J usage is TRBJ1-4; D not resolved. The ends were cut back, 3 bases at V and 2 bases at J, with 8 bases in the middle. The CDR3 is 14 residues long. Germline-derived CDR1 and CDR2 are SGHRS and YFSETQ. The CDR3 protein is CASSSKTTNEKLFF. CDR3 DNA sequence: TGCGCCAGCAGCTCAAAGACGACTAATGAAAAACTGTTTTTT. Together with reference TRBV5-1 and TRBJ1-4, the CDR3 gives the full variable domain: KAGVTQTPRYLIKTRGQQVTLSCSPISGHRSVSWYQQTPGQGLQFLFEYFSETQRNKGNFPGRFSGRQFSNSRSEMNVSTLELGDSALYLCASSSKTTNEKLFFGSGTQLSVL.

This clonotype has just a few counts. CDR3 in DNA: TGTGCCAGCAGTGGATCGGTAGGGGAAAGCACTGAAGCTTTCTTT. Its translation: CASSGSVGESTEAFF. The V gene is TRBV6-1, the J gene TRBJ1-1, with a weak D call TRBD1 (5 bases). In germline, CDR1 is MNHNS, CDR2 SASEGT. The V and J ends lost 4 bases and 4 bases respectively, with 16 bases between them. The CDR3 runs 15 residues.

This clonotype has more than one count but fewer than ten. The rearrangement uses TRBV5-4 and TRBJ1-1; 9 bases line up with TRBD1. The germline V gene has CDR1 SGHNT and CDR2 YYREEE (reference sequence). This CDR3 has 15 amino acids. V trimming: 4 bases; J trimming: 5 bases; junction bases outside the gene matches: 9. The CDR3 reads CASSVPGQGHTEAFF. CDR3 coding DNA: TGTGCCAGCAGCGTACCGGGACAGGGCCATACTGAAGCTTTCTTT.

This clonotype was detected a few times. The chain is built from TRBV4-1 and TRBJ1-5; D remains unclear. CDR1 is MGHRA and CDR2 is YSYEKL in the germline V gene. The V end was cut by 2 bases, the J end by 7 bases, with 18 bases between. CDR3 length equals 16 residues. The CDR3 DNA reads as TGCGCCAGCAGCCAAATAGGCGGAGTTGCAGAACAGCCCCAGCATTTT. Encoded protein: CASSQIGGVAEQPQHF.

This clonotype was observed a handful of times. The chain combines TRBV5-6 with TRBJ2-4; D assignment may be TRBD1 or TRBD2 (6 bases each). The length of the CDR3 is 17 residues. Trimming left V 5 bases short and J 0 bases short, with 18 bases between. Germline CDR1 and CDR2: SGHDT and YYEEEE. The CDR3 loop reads CASSLLRGQIAKNIQYF. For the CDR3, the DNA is TGTGCCAGCAGTTTACTTCGGGGGCAAATAGCCAAAAACATTCAGTACTTC.

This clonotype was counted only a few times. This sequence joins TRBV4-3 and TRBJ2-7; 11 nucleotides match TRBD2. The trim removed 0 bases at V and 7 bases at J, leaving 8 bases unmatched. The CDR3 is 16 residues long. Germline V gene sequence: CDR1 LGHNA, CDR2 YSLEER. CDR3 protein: CASSQEGTSGGEEQYF. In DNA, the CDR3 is TGCGCCAGCAGCCAAGAGGGAACTAGCGGGGGTGAGGAGCAGTACTTC.

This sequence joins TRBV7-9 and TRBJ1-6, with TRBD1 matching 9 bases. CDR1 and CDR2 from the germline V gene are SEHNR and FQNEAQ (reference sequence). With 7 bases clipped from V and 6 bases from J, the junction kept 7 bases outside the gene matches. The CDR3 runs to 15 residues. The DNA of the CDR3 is TGTGCCAGCAACGGGGACAGGGCTGGTAATTCACCCCTCCACTTT. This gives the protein CASNGDRAGNSPLHF.

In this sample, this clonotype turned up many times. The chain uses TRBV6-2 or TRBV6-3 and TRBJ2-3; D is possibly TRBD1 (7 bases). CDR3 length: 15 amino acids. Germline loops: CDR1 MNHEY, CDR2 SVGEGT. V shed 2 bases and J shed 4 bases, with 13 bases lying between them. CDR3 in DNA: TGTGCCAGCAGTTACACCCAGGGGGGTGCAGATACGCAGTATTTT. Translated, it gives CASSYTQGGADTQYF.

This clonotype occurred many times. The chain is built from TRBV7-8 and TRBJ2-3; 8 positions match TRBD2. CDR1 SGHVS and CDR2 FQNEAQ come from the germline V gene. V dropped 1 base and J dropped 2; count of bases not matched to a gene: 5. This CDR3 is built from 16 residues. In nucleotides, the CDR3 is TGTGCCAGCAGCTTAGGACTAGCGACTCTCACAGATACGCAGTATTTT. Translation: CASSLGLATLTDTQYF.

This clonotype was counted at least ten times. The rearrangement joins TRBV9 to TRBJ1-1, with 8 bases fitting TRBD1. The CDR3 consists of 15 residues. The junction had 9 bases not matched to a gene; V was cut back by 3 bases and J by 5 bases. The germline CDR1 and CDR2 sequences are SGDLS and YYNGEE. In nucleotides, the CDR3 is TGTGCCAGCAGCGCCGTCGACAGGGGTTGGACTGAAGCTTTCTTT. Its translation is CASSAVDRGWTEAFF.

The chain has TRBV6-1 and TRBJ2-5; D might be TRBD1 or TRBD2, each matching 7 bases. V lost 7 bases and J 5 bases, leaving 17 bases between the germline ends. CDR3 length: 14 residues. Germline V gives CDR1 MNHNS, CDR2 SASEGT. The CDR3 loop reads CASTARGGRETQYF. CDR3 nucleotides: TGTGCCAGCACAGCCAGGGGGGGGAGGGAGACCCAGTACTTC.

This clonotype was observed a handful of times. The CDR3 DNA sequence: TGTGCCAGCAGCGTAGCCGGAGAGGGGTCAGAGACCCAGTACTTC. Translating it yields CASSVAGEGSETQYF. The genes are TRBV9 and TRBJ2-5; D could derive from TRBD1 or TRBD2 (5 bases each). The CDR3 totals 15 residues. Germline lookup yields CDR1 SGDLS and CDR2 YYNGEE. With 0 bases removed from V and 4 bases from J, the gap between germline ends came to 13 bases. Full variable domain (remainder filled in from reference TRBV9 and TRBJ2-5): DSGVTQTPKHLITATGQRVTLRCSPRSGDLSVYWYQQSLDQGLQFLIQYYNGEERAKGNILERFSAQQFPDLHSELNLSSLELGDSALYFCASSVAGEGSETQYFGPGTRLLVL.